This T cell receptor beta chain was obtained from a study of cytotoxic CD8 clonotypes in ibrutinib-treated CLL. Deep sequencing aimed at 1 in 200,000 to 1 in 1 million T cells' resolution. Some clones are missing from TCRdb's copy, which holds only in-frame ones; the method was immunoSEQ multiplex PCR. The table lists more than 200,000 clones, roughly 70% of them singletons. This CDR3 is 13 amino acids long. Germline values: CDR1 LGHNA, CDR2 YSLEER. The V end was cut by 4 bases, the J end by 3 bases, with 10 bases between. Source: PBMCs, taken after 24 months of ibrutinib treatment. This chain joins TRBV4-3 and TRBJ2-7; TRBD1 is a possible D gene (6 bases). The clonotype originates from a human donor with chronic lymphocytic leukemia. The CDR3 loop is CASSLWDNYEQYF. CDR3 nucleotides: TGCGCCAGCAGCCTTTGGGACAACTACGAGCAGTACTTC.